This TCR beta chain was recovered during a study of blood T cell repertoires in COVID-19. The wider study: From the United States, Italy and Spain came samples of acute and convalescent COVID-19. T cells, B-cell-depleted T cells, or PBMCs provided the cDNA or gDNA that served as material.

In the study's own analysis: The authors estimated nucleated cell counts from reference gene primer amplification. Profiled with immunoSEQ multiplex PCR; TCRdb holds only in-frame clones, not every one. The D gene and trimming were derived from the DNA, and the V and J assignments and clone size from that table. The data hold fewer than 300,000 clones, with around 85% observed a single time. Germline V gene data show CDR1 as MNHEY and CDR2 as SMNVEV (reference sequence). V was pared by 3 bases and J by 0 bases, with 14 bases between. CDR3 length: 16 residues. The rearrangement uses TRBV27 and TRBJ1-2, with D unclear. The source is a man in his fifties or sixties with active or convalescent COVID-19. Source material: peripheral blood. CDR3 sequence reads: CASSLVGRSSNYGYTF. DNA of the CDR3: TGTGCCAGCAGTTTGGTCGGGAGATCATCTAACTATGGCTACACCTTC.